The entry below describes one T cell receptor (beta chain). TCRdb reprocessed the PCR reads via MiXCR and lists one record per CDR3 protein. The table lists approximately 18,000 distinct CDR3 sequences, about 39% of them singletons. This sample was taken from a study of tumor-infiltrating lymphocytes in oesophageal squamous cell carcinoma. Sequenced: normal esophageal tissue next to the tumor. The sequence came from a female donor with esophageal squamous cell carcinoma.

In DNA, the CDR3 is TGTGCCAGCAGTCGTGACAGGGATTCCTACGAGCAGTACTTC. The encoded protein is CASSRDRDSYEQYF. The chain couples TRBV11-2 to TRBJ2-7; 7 bases fit TRBD1. The ends lost 6 bases at V and 1 base at J; junction bases unmatched: 6. The CDR3 length is 14 residues. Germline-derived CDR1 and CDR2 are SGHAT and FQNNGV. The whole variable domain, filled in from reference TRBV11-2 and TRBJ2-7, reads EAGVAQSPRYKIIEKRQSVAFWCNPISGHATLYWYQQILGQGPKLLIQFQNNGVVDDSQLPKDRFSAERLKGVDSTLKIQPAKLEDSAVYLCASSRDRDSYEQYFGPGTRLTVT.